This T cell receptor beta chain was captured by sequencing in a study of blood T cell repertoires in COVID-19. This clone was detected only a few times. Libraries were prepared by immunoSEQ multiplex PCR; TCRdb keeps only in-frame clonotypes and omits some of them. Among roughly 180,000 clones listed, 84% were seen once. Germline values: CDR1 LNHDA, CDR2 SQIVND (reference sequence). The V end lost 5 bases, the J end lost 0 bases, and 11 bases lay between the germline ends. This CDR3 region has 15 residues. V usage is TRBV19 and J usage is TRBJ1-3, with D unresolved. The TCR comes from a human donor in a cohort sampled during active COVID-19. The sequenced material came from peripheral blood. The CDR3 bases are TGTGCCAGTAGTCCCCCGGGAGACTCTGGAAACACCATATATTTT. This encodes CASSPPGDSGNTIYF.